The 13 T cell receptor beta chains below were found in one sample sequenced in a study of cytomegalovirus exposure and HLA in healthy donors. Both 60 Vbeta primers and 13 Jbeta primers went into the PCR. Profiling relied on immunoSEQ multiplex PCR, and the TCRdb table lists in-frame clones only, not all of them. The repertoire consists of approximately 150,000 clones, with 80% to 85% occurring once and the leading ten covering 1%. Sequenced sample: PBMCs. The receptors were sampled from a man aged 25-45 years in good health and CMV-seronegative.

As regards this clone: One junction end disagrees with the germline gene, perhaps due to a read error. This rearrangement joins TRBV7-7 to TRBJ2-5; 9 positions agree with TRBD1. CDR1 is SSHAT, CDR2 FNYEAQ, per germline (reference sequence). The CDR3 runs to 14 residues. CDR3 in amino acids: CASSFQDRGETQYF. The CDR3 region has the DNA TGTGCTAGCAGCTTCCAGGACAGGGGAGAGACCCAGTACTTC.

V is TRBV6-5 and J is TRBJ1-1, with 7 nucleotides matching TRBD1. The germline V gene has CDR1 MNHEY and CDR2 SVGAGI. The CDR3 is made up of 14 amino acids. Trimming removed 6 bases from V and 7 bases from J; junction bases left unmatched: 11. CDR3 sequence (DNA): TGTGCCAGCAGAAAACGACAGGGTCGGGGTGAAGCTTTCTTT. It yields the protein CASRKRQGRGEAFF.

The J gene is TRBJ2-7, the V gene TRBV19, with D possibly matching TRBD1 (5 bases). Trimming pared 5 bases from V and 0 bases from J, leaving 8 bases between. This CDR3 has 13 residues. From germline, CDR1 is LNHDA and CDR2 SQIVND (reference sequence). CDR3 loop: CASSAGPSYEQYF. The CDR3 coding sequence is TGTGCCAGTAGTGCAGGGCCCTCCTACGAGCAGTACTTC. Variable domain in full (rest from reference TRBV19 and TRBJ2-7): DGGITQSPKYLFRKEGQNVTLSCEQNLNHDAMYWYRQDPGQGLRLIYYSQIVNDFQKGDIAEGYSVSREKKESFPLTVTSAQKNPTAFYLCASSAGPSYEQYFGPGTRLTVT.

The chain couples TRBV13 to TRBJ1-5; no clear D gene. Germline V lookup: CDR1 PRHDT, CDR2 FYEKMQ (reference sequence). The V gene lost 3 bases and the J gene lost 1 base, with 7 bases spanning the gap. The CDR3 runs to 14 residues. CDR3 amino acids: CASSFGGSNQPQHF. CDR3 bases: TGTGCCAGCAGCTTTGGCGGAAGCAATCAGCCCCAGCATTTT.

This clone was recorded once. V usage is TRBV7-2 and J usage is TRBJ2-7; 10 bases line up with TRBD2. The CDR3 length is 18 residues. Germline CDR1 is SGHTA and CDR2 is FQGNSA. Trimming took 3 bases from V and 3 from J; bases not matched to a gene: 14. The CDR3 region is CASSLDVSGRAVIYEQYF. The CDR3 DNA follows: TGTGCCAGCAGCTTGGATGTCAGCGGGAGGGCCGTTATCTACGAGCAGTACTTC.

The chain is built from TRBV6-6 and TRBJ1-5; D might be TRBD1 (5 bases). Germline-derived CDR1 and CDR2 are MNHNY and SVGAGI (reference sequence). The V end lost 1 base, the J end lost 5 bases, and 15 bases lay between the germline ends. The CDR3 is 16 residues long. The CDR3 DNA reads TGTGCCAGCAGTTACTATGATGGGGGGGGAGATCAGCCCCAGCATTTT. Amino acid sequence: CASSYYDGGGDQPQHF.

This clone was detected a few times. Within the sample, other DNA sequences also encode this same CDR3. The V and J genes are TRBV7-9 and TRBJ1-2; maybe TRBD1 (6 bases). The germline V gene has CDR1 SEHNR and CDR2 FQNEAQ (reference sequence). The CDR3 runs 13 residues. The V end was cut by 0 bases, the J end by 5 bases, with 7 bases between. DNA for the CDR3: TGTGCCAGCAGCTTAGCGAGGGGGTATGGCTACACCTTC. Residues: CASSLARGYGYTF.

This clone is a singleton in its sample. V usage is TRBV19 and J usage is TRBJ1-1; 9 nucleotides align to TRBD1. Per the germline V gene, CDR1 is LNHDA and CDR2 is SQIVND (reference sequence). V gave up 3 bases and J gave up 5 bases; unmatched junction bases: 10. This CDR3 comprises 16 residues. CDR3 bases: TGTGCCAGTAGTATTGGTACAGGGGGCGCTTATACTGAAGCTTTCTTT. The encoded protein is CASSIGTGGAYTEAFF.

The J gene is TRBJ1-1, the V gene TRBV6-5, with no clear D. The CDR3 sequence is 15 residues long. Trimming removed 6 bases at V and 0 bases at J, with 14 bases between. Germline CDR1 is MNHEY and CDR2 is SVGAGI. In DNA, the CDR3 is TGTGCCAGCAGCCTCACAGACCCCATGAACACTGAAGCTTTCTTT. Its protein is CASSLTDPMNTEAFF.

This sequence joins TRBV28 and TRBJ2-7, with 7 bases fitting TRBD1. V dropped 3 bases and J dropped 2; count of bases not matched to a gene: 4. CDR3 length: 14 residues. Per germline, CDR1 MDHEN and CDR2 SYDVKM. CDR3 in amino acids: CASSFWQGAYEQYF. The CDR3 DNA is TGTGCCAGCAGTTTCTGGCAGGGGGCCTACGAGCAGTACTTC.

This clone was counted only a few times. J is TRBJ1-5 and V is TRBV6-1; D ambiguous. V dropped 0 bases and J dropped 9 bases, with 9 bases sitting between them. Germline assignment: CDR1 MNHNS and CDR2 SASEGT. The CDR3 covers 13 residues. The CDR3 here is CASSEALSSPQHF. CDR3 DNA: TGTGCCAGCAGTGAAGCGCTATCATCGCCCCAGCATTTT.

V is TRBV11-2 and J is TRBJ2-5; D is possibly TRBD1 (5 bases). Germline values: CDR1 SGHAT, CDR2 FQNNGV. Trimming cost V 1 base and J 3 bases, with 12 bases left between them. This CDR3 is built from 15 residues. CDR3 sequence: CASSLVGQVKETQYF. The CDR3 nucleotides read TGTGCCAGCAGCTTAGTGGGGCAAGTAAAAGAGACCCAGTACTTC. Full variable domain (remainder filled in from reference TRBV11-2 and TRBJ2-5): EAGVAQSPRYKIIEKRQSVAFWCNPISGHATLYWYQQILGQGPKLLIQFQNNGVVDDSQLPKDRFSAERLKGVDSTLKIQPAKLEDSAVYLCASSLVGQVKETQYFGPGTRLLVL.

This chain uses TRBV2 with TRBJ2-3, with a possible D match to TRBD1 (5 bases). The CDR3 covers 15 residues. Trimming shortened V by 4 bases and J by 0 bases, and 11 bases separated the two germline ends. Germline assignment: CDR1 SNHLY and CDR2 FYNNEI. The CDR3 nucleotides are TGTGCCAGCAGTGGACAGCAAATTAGCACAGATACGCAGTATTTT. This encodes CASSGQQISTDTQYF.